This TCR beta chain was documented in a study of T cell repertoires in cytomegalovirus infection. Study in general: Public TCR beta signatures indicated both CMV infection and matching HLA type.

V lost 6 bases to trimming and J lost 0 bases, with 12 bases between them. From germline, CDR1 is ENHRY and CDR2 SYGVKD. The CDR3 spans 14 residues. Remarks on this clonotype: The antigen is unknown.

TCRdb ran MiXCR on the reads and lists one entry per CDR3 protein. The sample lists approximately 1,000,000 distinct CDR3 sequences, about a third occurring once. Overall study findings and caveats: The ex vivo response was dominated by HLA-C-restricted CMV-specific TCR beta clonotypes.

This clonotype originated in a human donor in good health (CMV status not recorded). Some clones in this sample may be carry-over from other donors' samples. This specimen consisted of cultured CD8+ T cells from PBMCs, obtained from culture after CMV antigen stimulation. J is TRBJ2-7 and V is TRBV10-3; perhaps TRBD2 as D (5 bases). The CDR3 loop reads CAIRTGVSSYEQYF. In DNA, the CDR3 is TGTGCCATCAGGACCGGGGTGAGCTCCTACGAGCAGTACTTC.